The TCR beta chain described here comes from a study of Ad26.COV2.S vaccination and SARS-CoV-2 variants. Study-wide results and limits: There was a possibility that the TCR breadth and depth analyses underestimated total T cell responses. The placebo group had lower spike-specific TCR breadth than the vaccine recipients did. The study found similar non-spike TCR breadth in vaccine and placebo recipients. Reports say spike-specific CD8+ and CD4+ T cell responses covered substantial breadth after vaccination.

Worth noting for this clone: What it binds is unknown.

Trimming took off 0 bases at V and 3 bases at J, with 7 bases between the two ends. The length of the CDR3 is 14 residues. Germline V lookup: CDR1 LGHNA, CDR2 YSLEER. Indicated treatment: about 20 received Ad26.COV2.S at low or high dose, single or two shots; several received placebo; per-sample allocation not given. Collection of samples fell on day 63 after the first vaccine or placebo injection. Method: immunoSEQ multiplex PCR; TCRdb's copy keeps in-frame clones and lacks some. The table lists just over 350,000 clones, around 83% of them singletons. The rearrangement links TRBV4-3 to TRBJ2-3, with D uncertain. This material consisted of peripheral blood, taken in a trial of Ad26.COV2.S vaccine versus placebo. The sequence was collected from a person between 18 and 65 years old who received the Ad26.COV2.S COVID-19 vaccine or a placebo. CDR3 coding DNA: TGCGCCAGCAGCCAAGATCTGATTACAGATACGCAGTATTTT. Its translation is CASSQDLITDTQYF.